This TCR beta chain was retrieved from a study of a mutant IDH1 vaccine in newly diagnosed glioma. This CDR3 is built from 11 residues. The V end lost 3 bases, the J end lost 1 base, and 0 bases lay between the germline ends. Germline V gives CDR1 SEHNR, CDR2 FQNEAQ (reference sequence). Time point here: baseline, week 1 (first vaccination visit). The treatment is: pre-vaccination baseline after standard-of-care therapy. Data came from immunoSEQ multiplex PCR; TCRdb stores just in-frame clones and leaves some out. The sample has 12,000 to 15,000 clones; 75% to 90% are singletons. This specimen was PBMCs, taken from a glioma patient treated with radiotherapy, temozolomide or both. This TCR was sampled from a middle-aged woman with glioma. Some clones in this sample may be carry-over from other donors' samples. The chain links TRBV7-9 to TRBJ2-5; D is uncertain. CDR3 coding DNA: TGTGCCAGCAGCTTCCAAGAGACCCAGTACTTC. Amino acid sequence: CASSFQETQYF.